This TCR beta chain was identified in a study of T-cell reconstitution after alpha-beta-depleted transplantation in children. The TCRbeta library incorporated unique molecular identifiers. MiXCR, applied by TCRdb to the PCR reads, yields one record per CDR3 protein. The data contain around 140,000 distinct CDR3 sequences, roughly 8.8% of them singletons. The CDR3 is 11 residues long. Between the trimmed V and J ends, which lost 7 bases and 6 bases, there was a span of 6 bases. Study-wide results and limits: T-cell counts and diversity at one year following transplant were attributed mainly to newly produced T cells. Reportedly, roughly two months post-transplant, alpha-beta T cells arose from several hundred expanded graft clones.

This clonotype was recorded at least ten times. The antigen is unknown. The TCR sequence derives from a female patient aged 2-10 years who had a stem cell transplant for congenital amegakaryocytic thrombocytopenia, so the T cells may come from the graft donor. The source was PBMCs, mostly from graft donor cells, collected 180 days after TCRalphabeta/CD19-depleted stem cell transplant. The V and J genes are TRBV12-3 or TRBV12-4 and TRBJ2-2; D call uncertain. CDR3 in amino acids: CASTSPGELFF. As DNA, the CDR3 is TGTGCCAGCACCTCGCCCGGGGAGCTGTTTTTT.